These 11 T cell receptor beta chains originate from one sample sequenced in a study of T cell repertoires in cytomegalovirus infection. Each CDR3 protein is one row after TCRdb ran MiXCR on the reads. This table holds some 99,000 distinct CDR3 sequences, 25% to 30% found once. Their antigens are not known. This specimen consisted of CD8+ T cells from cultured PBMCs, obtained from culture after CMV antigen stimulation. The source is a human donor in good health (CMV status not recorded). Some clones in this sample may be carry-over from other donors' samples.

This clonotype came up a few times. This rearrangement joins TRBV2 to TRBJ2-1; D unclear. Trimming left V 4 bases short and J 0 bases short, with 10 bases between. The CDR3 extends over 15 amino acids. CDR1 is SNHLY and CDR2 is FYNNEI in the germline V gene. In DNA form, the CDR3 reads TGTGCCAGCAGTGCGGGCATCCGCTCCTACAATGAGCAGTTCTTC. Translating gives CASSAGIRSYNEQFF.

This clonotype was counted between two and nine times. The V gene is TRBV20-1, the J gene TRBJ2-6; no definite D call. Germline loops: CDR1 DFQATT, CDR2 SNEGSKA (reference sequence). The CDR3 sequence is 14 residues long. V was pared by 1 base and J by 1 base, with 5 bases between. For the CDR3, the DNA is TGCAGTGCTAGAGCGGCGTCTGGGGCCAACGTCCTGACTTTC. It is translated as CSARAASGANVLTF.

The chain carries TRBV4-1 and TRBJ1-2; possibly TRBD1 for D (6 bases). Trimming shortened V by 0 bases and J by 1 base, and 15 bases separated the two germline ends. This CDR3 has 17 residues. Germline V gene data show CDR1 as MGHRA and CDR2 as YSYEKL. The CDR3 bases are TGCGCCAGCAGCCAAGATTTCTGGGACACAGATAACTATGGCTACACCTTC. This gives the protein CASSQDFWDTDNYGYTF.

The gene calls are TRBV7-9 and TRBJ2-1, with D maybe TRBD2 (6 bases). Germline CDR1 is SEHNR and CDR2 is FQNEAQ (reference sequence). The CDR3 sequence is 12 residues long. With 6 bases removed from V and 8 bases from J, the gap between germline ends came to 11 bases. CDR3 DNA: TGTGCCAGCAGGCTCATAGCGGATGAGCAGTTCTTC. This translates into CASRLIADEQFF.

Written as DNA, the CDR3 is TGTGCCAGCAGCTTAGCCCGGGACAGGGGTTGGGAGCAGTACTTC. Translation: CASSLARDRGWEQYF. This chain joins TRBV7-9 and TRBJ2-7; 10 positions match TRBD1. This CDR3 spans 15 amino acids. Trimming at V came to 0 bases and at J to 7 bases, leaving 6 bases not matched to a gene. Germline V gene sequence: CDR1 SEHNR, CDR2 FQNEAQ (reference sequence). Based on the CDR3 plus reference TRBV7-9 and TRBJ2-7, the full variable domain is DTGVSQNPRHKITKRGQNVTFRCDPISEHNRLYWYRQTLGQGPEFLTYFQNEAQLEKSRLLSDRFSAERPKGSFSTLEIQRTEQGDSAMYLCASSLARDRGWEQYFGPGTRLTVT.

This clonotype has just a few counts. This chain joins TRBV6-6 and TRBJ1-1; 8 bases match TRBD1. Looked up from germline, CDR1 is MNHNY and CDR2 is SVGAGI (reference sequence). Trimming took 5 bases from V and 6 from J; bases not matched to a gene: 8. CDR3 length: 14 amino acids. The CDR3 sequence: CASSQTGQGAEAFF. The CDR3 nucleotides are TGTGCCAGCAGTCAAACTGGACAGGGCGCTGAAGCTTTCTTT.

The table lists this clonotype with a count of one. The chain carries TRBV9 and TRBJ2-7, with 7 nucleotides matching TRBD2. Per the germline V gene, CDR1 is SGDLS and CDR2 is YYNGEE. The ends lost 0 bases at V and 4 bases at J; junction bases unmatched: 4. The CDR3 totals 14 residues. In nucleotides, the CDR3 is TGTGCCAGCAGCGTAGCGGGGGAGGGGTACGAGCAGTACTTC. Protein: CASSVAGEGYEQYF.

This clonotype was seen repeatedly, ten times or more. The CDR3 bases are TGTGCCAGCACTTCCCAAAGGGACCACAGGGTAAGCAATCAGCCCCAGCATTTT. Protein sequence: CASTSQRDHRVSNQPQHF. V usage is TRBV6-1 and J usage is TRBJ1-5; tentative D call: TRBD1 (6 bases). Trimming shortened V by 7 bases and J by 1 base, and 23 bases separated the two germline ends. Germline CDR1 reads MNHNS; CDR2 reads SASEGT. The CDR3 totals 18 residues.

This clonotype was counted many times. The chain recombines TRBV6-6 with TRBJ1-1; D is unclear. The V gene's germline CDR1 is MNHNY and CDR2 SVGAGI (reference sequence). The CDR3 spans 13 residues. Trimming shortened V by 4 bases and J by 4 bases, and 10 bases separated the two germline ends. CDR3 sequence (DNA): TGTGCCAGCAGTTCCCTCGGTGGCACTGAAGCTTTCTTT. It specifies CASSSLGGTEAFF.

This clonotype has only a few counts. V gene TRBV5-5 combines with J gene TRBJ2-5; D is possibly TRBD2 (5 bases). Germline CDR1 reads SGHKS; CDR2 reads YYEKEE (reference sequence). CDR3 length: 13 amino acids. V lost 5 bases and J lost 5, with 13 bases in between. The CDR3 reads CASRRVGEETQYF. CDR3 sequence (DNA): TGTGCCAGCAGAAGGGTTGGGGAGGAGACCCAGTACTTC.

This chain links TRBV6-6 with TRBJ2-3, with D unclear. The CDR3 is 12 amino acids. Germline V CDR1 and CDR2: MNHNY, SVGAGI (reference sequence). V shed 6 bases and J shed 5 bases, with 9 bases lying between them. The CDR3 nucleotides read TGTGCCAGCAGCACAGCTTTAGATACGCAGTATTTT. Protein: CASSTALDTQYF.